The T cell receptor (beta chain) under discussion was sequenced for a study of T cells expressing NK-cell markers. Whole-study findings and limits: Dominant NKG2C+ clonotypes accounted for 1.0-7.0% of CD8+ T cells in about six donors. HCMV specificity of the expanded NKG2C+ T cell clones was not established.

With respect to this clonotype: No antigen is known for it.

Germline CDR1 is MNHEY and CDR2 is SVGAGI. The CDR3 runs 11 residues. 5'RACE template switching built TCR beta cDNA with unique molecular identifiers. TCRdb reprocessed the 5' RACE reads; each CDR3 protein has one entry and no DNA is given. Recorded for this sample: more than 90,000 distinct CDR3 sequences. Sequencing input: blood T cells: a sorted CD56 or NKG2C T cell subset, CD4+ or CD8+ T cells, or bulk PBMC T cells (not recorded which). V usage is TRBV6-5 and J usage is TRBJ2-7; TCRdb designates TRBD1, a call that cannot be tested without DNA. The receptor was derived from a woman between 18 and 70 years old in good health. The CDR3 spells CASSYGGEQYF.